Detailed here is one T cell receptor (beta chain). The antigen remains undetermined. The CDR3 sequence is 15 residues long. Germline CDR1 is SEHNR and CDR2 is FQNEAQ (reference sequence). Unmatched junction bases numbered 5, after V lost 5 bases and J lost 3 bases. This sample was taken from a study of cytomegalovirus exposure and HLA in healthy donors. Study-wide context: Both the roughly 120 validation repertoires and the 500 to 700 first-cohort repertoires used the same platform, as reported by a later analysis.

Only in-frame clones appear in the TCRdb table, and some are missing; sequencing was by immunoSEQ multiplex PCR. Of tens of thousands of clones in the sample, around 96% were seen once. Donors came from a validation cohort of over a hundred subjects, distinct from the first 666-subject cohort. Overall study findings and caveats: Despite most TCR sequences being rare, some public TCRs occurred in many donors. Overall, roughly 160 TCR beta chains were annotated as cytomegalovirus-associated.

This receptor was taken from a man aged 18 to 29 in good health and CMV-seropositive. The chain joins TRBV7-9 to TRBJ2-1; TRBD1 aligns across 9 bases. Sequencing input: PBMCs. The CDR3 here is CASSIDRGFYNEQFF. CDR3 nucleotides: TGTGCCAGCAGCATCGACAGGGGGTTCTACAATGAGCAGTTCTTC.